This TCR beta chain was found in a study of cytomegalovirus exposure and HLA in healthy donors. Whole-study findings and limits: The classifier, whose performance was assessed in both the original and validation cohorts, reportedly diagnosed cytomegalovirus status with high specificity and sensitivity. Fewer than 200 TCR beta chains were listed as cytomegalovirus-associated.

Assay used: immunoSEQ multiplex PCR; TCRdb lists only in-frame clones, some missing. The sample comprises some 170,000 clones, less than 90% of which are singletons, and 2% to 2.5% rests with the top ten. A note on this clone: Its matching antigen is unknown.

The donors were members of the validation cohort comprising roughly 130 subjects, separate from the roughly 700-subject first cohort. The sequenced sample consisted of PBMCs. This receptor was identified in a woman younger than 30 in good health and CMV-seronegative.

The CDR3 bases are TGTGCCAGCACCTCGAAGGGGCCAGGGGATGGCTACACCTTC. Its translation is CASTSKGPGDGYTF. The chain uses TRBV6-5 and TRBJ1-2, with D possibly being TRBD1 (6 bases). V lost 7 bases, J lost 6 bases, and 18 bases lay in between. This CDR3 has 14 residues. Germline V gives CDR1 MNHEY, CDR2 SVGAGI.